These 20 T cell receptor beta chains share one sample of origin, sequenced in a study of control samples from healthy donors and cancer patients. Sequenced by immunoSEQ multiplex PCR; TCRdb stores in-frame clones only, minus some. Of some 220,000 clones listed, 85% to 95% are singletons. Specimen: blood. The receptors were gathered from a man aged 50 to 60 in good health.

V usage is TRBV29-1 and J usage is TRBJ1-1, with 7 bases fitting TRBD1. This CDR3 is 13 amino acids long. Germline lookup yields CDR1 SQVTM and CDR2 ANQGSEA. V was clipped by 4 bases and J by 0 bases; unmatched bases: 2. CDR3 sequence (DNA): TGCAGCGTTGTTACAGGGGTGAACACTGAAGCTTTCTTT. Translated: CSVVTGVNTEAFF.

This chain links TRBV6-5 with TRBJ1-5; D unresolved. V gave up 7 bases and J gave up 4 bases, with 11 bases separating them. CDR1 is MNHEY and CDR2 is SVGAGI in the germline V gene. The CDR3 has 13 residues. CDR3 protein: CASKRGLNQPQHF. The CDR3 bases are TGTGCCAGCAAAAGAGGGCTTAATCAGCCCCAGCATTTT.

CDR3 DNA: TGTGCCATCAGTGAAGACCCTACAGGGGCGAGCAATCAGCCCCAGCATTTT. This translates into CAISEDPTGASNQPQHF. The chain is built from TRBV10-3 and TRBJ1-5, with TRBD1 identical over 7 bases. Germline lookup yields CDR1 ENHRY and CDR2 SYGVKD. CDR3 size: 17 residues. V shed 3 bases and J 1 base; nucleotides not matched to a gene: 9.

The gene calls are TRBV5-1 and TRBJ1-2; D uncertain. Germline V gives CDR1 SGHRS, CDR2 YFSETQ. Between the trimmed V and J ends, which lost 4 bases and 4 bases, there was a span of 11 bases. CDR3 length equals 13 residues. CDR3 DNA sequence: TGCGCCAGCAGCCAGAGTCCGGGCTATGGCTACACCTTC. Translated: CASSQSPGYGYTF.

This clone was recorded only once. Additional DNA sequences in this sample encode the identical CDR3. The rearrangement uses TRBV4-1 and TRBJ1-2; D remains ambiguous. The CDR3 has 13 amino acids. V gave up 1 base and J gave up 5 bases, with 8 bases separating them. Germline V gene data show CDR1 as MGHRA and CDR2 as YSYEKL. In DNA, the CDR3 is TGCGCCAGCAGCCAAGCAGGCGGATATGGCTACACCTTC. Its protein is CASSQAGGYGYTF.

This rearrangement joins TRBV18 to TRBJ2-1; D gene ambiguous. The CDR3 is made up of 12 amino acids. The germline V gene has CDR1 KGHSH and CDR2 LQKENI. The V gene lost 3 bases and the J gene lost 6 bases, with 6 bases spanning the gap. CDR3 sequence reads: CASSPLRNEQFF. CDR3 nucleotides: TGTGCCAGCTCACCGCTTCGCAATGAGCAGTTCTTC.

This rearrangement joins TRBV5-1 to TRBJ2-7; D not resolved. Germline-derived CDR1 and CDR2 are SGHRS and YFSETQ. This CDR3 has 13 amino acids. The V end lost 2 bases, the J end lost 2 bases, and 8 bases lay between the germline ends. DNA of the CDR3: TGCGCCAGCAGCTTTGGTGGTACCTACGAGCAGTACTTC. Protein: CASSFGGTYEQYF.

The chain carries TRBV5-6 and TRBJ1-6; D gene ambiguous. This CDR3 is 17 amino acids long. Trimming left V 1 base short and J 0 bases short, with 11 bases between. Germline assignment: CDR1 SGHDT and CDR2 YYEEEE. The CDR3: CASSLRVVGSYNSPLHF. Here the CDR3 DNA reads TGTGCCAGCAGCTTGCGTGTAGTTGGCTCCTATAATTCACCCCTCCACTTT.

CDR3 bases: TGTGCCAGCAGCTTAGTTCGGACAGGTAGCTCCTATAATTCACCCCTCCACTTT. The encoded protein is CASSLVRTGSSYNSPLHF. V usage is TRBV11-2 and J usage is TRBJ1-6, with 7 positions matching TRBD1. Germline values: CDR1 SGHAT, CDR2 FQNNGV. Trimming took 1 base from V and 0 from J; bases not matched to a gene: 6. The CDR3 is 18 residues long.

DNA for the CDR3: TGTGCCAGCAGTCGGACAGGGCGGAACACCGGGGAGCTGTTTTTT. This sequence encodes CASSRTGRNTGELFF. The chain joins TRBV6-5 to TRBJ2-2, with 8 bases fitting TRBD1. With V trimmed by 5 bases and J by 1 base, 3 bases remained unmatched. This CDR3 region has 15 residues. Looked up from germline, CDR1 is MNHEY and CDR2 is SVGAGI.

This clone was seen a single time. J is TRBJ1-2 and V is TRBV4-1; D not certain. V lost 3 bases and J lost 7, with 15 bases in between. CDR3 length equals 14 residues. Germline CDR1 reads MGHRA; CDR2 reads YSYEKL. CDR3 in amino acids: CASSHLDLTGGYTF. The DNA for the CDR3 is TGCGCCAGCAGCCACTTGGACTTGACGGGTGGCTACACCTTC.

This chain links TRBV18 with TRBJ1-5; D remains unclear. Germline CDR1 KGHSH, CDR2 LQKENI. The CDR3 length is 17 residues. Trimming cost V 1 base and J 0 bases, with 13 bases left between them. The CDR3 sequence: CASSPQGGGYSNQPQHF. CDR3 DNA: TGTGCCAGCTCACCACAGGGTGGTGGGTATAGCAATCAGCCCCAGCATTTT.

The rearrangement uses TRBV7-3 and TRBJ2-2; weak D call: TRBD2 (7 bases). Trimming removed 5 bases from V and 7 bases from J, with 23 bases in between. The germline V gene has CDR1 SGHTA and CDR2 FQGTGA. The CDR3 is 17 residues long. The CDR3 nucleotides read TGTGCCAGCAGCCCAGCGGGGAAGATAGGGGGGATCGGGGAGCTGTTTTTT. Its protein product is CASSPAGKIGGIGELFF.

The CDR3 sequence: CASSQGTDRSYGYTF. The DNA for the CDR3 is TGTGCCAGCAGCCAAGGGACGGACAGGAGTTATGGCTACACCTTC. J is TRBJ1-2 and V is TRBV3-1 (or the pseudogene TRBV3-2); 7 bases agree with TRBD1. With V trimmed by 1 base and J by 5 bases, 7 bases remained unmatched. CDR1 and CDR2 from the germline V gene are LGHDT and YNNKEL (reference sequence). CDR3 length: 15 amino acids.

The rearrangement uses TRBV5-1 and TRBJ1-3; D perhaps matches TRBD1 (5 bases). V lost 4 bases and J lost 4, with 12 bases in between. Per germline, CDR1 SGHRS and CDR2 YFSETQ. The CDR3 covers 14 residues. Here the CDR3 reads CASSPGAVGNTIYF. CDR3 bases: TGCGCCAGCAGCCCCGGGGCAGTAGGAAACACCATATATTTT.

The chain joins TRBV30 to TRBJ2-2, with TRBD2 as a possible D gene (6 bases). The length of the CDR3 is 15 residues. Trimming removed 6 bases from V and 6 bases from J, with 20 bases in between. Per germline, CDR1 GTSNPN and CDR2 SVGIG (reference sequence). The CDR3 loop reads CACLGGRRASGELFF. The CDR3, as DNA: TGTGCCTGCCTCGGGGGACGGAGGGCGTCCGGGGAGCTGTTTTTT.

J is TRBJ1-1 and V is TRBV6-5; no clear D. V shed 6 bases and J shed 0 bases, with 8 bases lying between them. Germline-derived CDR1 and CDR2 are MNHEY and SVGAGI. The CDR3 runs 13 residues. CDR3 coding DNA: TGTGCCAGCAGGTTCACAATGAACACTGAAGCTTTCTTT. This gives the protein CASRFTMNTEAFF.

The table lists this clone with a count of one. The chain employs TRBV18 and TRBJ2-1; D is possibly TRBD1 (5 bases). Looked up from germline, CDR1 is KGHSH and CDR2 is LQKENI. CDR3 size: 14 residues. V was cut by 3 bases and J by 6 bases, with 12 bases left in between. CDR3 in DNA: TGTGCCAGCTCACCGGGTGGGGCACCCAATGAGCAGTTCTTC. Translation: CASSPGGAPNEQFF.

The chain employs TRBV6-5 and TRBJ2-5, with TRBD1 matching 7 bases. The V gene's germline CDR1 is MNHEY and CDR2 SVGAGI. The CDR3 is 15 amino acids. The V gene end was trimmed by 2 bases and the J gene end by 5 bases; junction bases not matched to a gene: 8. CDR3 DNA sequence: TGTGCCAGCAGTTACACTGGACAGGAGGAGGAGACCCAGTACTTC. Amino acids: CASSYTGQEEETQYF.

V is TRBV4-3 and J is TRBJ1-5; D perhaps matches TRBD1 (5 bases). Trimming took off 0 bases at V and 5 bases at J, with 11 bases between the two ends. Germline CDR1 and CDR2: LGHNA and YSLEER. This CDR3 spans 15 amino acids. The CDR3 region is CASSQDGRGDQPQHF. The CDR3, as DNA: TGCGCCAGCAGCCAAGATGGGCGGGGGGATCAGCCCCAGCATTTT.